Below, one T cell receptor beta chain is given with its context. The V gene lost 6 bases and the J gene lost 0 bases, with 7 bases spanning the gap. CDR3 length: 12 amino acids. CDR1 and CDR2 from the germline V gene are SGHDT and YYEEEE. This specimen comes from a study of immune evolution from preneoplasia to lung adenocarcinoma. The assay was immunoSEQ multiplex PCR, and TCRdb's table has in-frame clones only and misses some. The sample lists just over 4,000 clones; 86% were seen once. The sequenced sample consisted of FFPE minimally invasive lung adenocarcinoma tissue. The V gene is TRBV5-6, the J gene TRBJ2-7; no definite D call. The TCR was taken from a person aged 65 to 85 with lung adenocarcinoma. The CDR3 DNA sequence: TGTGCCAGCACCGTTCACTCCTACGAGCAGTACTTC. Its translation: CASTVHSYEQYF.